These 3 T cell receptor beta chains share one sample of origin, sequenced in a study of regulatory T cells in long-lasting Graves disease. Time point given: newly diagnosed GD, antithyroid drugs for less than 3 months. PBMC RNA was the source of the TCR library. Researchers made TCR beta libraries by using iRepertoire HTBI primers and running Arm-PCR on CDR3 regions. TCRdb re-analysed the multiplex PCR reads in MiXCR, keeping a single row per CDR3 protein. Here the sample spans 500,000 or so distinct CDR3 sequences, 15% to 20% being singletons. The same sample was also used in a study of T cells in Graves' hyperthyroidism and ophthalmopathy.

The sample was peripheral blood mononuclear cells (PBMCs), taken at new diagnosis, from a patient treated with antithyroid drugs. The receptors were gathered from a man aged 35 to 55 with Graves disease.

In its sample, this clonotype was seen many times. The CDR3 region has the DNA TGTGCCAGCACCCACCTCCTCCCAGATACGCAGTATTTT. This sequence encodes CASTHLLPDTQYF. The chain has TRBV28 and TRBJ2-3, with unresolved D. The CDR3 contains 13 residues. Germline CDR1 MDHEN, CDR2 SYDVKM. Trimming stripped 7 bases from V and 4 bases from J, with 12 bases between.

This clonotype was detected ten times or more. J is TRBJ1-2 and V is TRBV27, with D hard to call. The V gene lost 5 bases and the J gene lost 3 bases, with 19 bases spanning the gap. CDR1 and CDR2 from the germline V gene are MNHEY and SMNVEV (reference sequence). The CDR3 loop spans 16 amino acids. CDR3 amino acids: CASSPTRLGLHYGYTF. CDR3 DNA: TGTGCCAGCAGTCCCACCCGGTTGGGTTTGCACTATGGCTACACCTTC.

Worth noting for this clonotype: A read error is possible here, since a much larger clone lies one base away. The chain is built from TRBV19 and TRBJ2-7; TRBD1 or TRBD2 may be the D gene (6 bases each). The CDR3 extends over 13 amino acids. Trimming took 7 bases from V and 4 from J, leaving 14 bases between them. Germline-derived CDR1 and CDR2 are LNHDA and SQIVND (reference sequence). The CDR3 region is CASNFGGAYEQYF. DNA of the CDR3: TGTGCCAGTAATTTCGGGGGCGCGTACGAGCAGTACTTC.